This entry lists 14 T cell receptor beta chains sequenced from one sample in a study of response to subunit inactivated influenza vaccine. TCRdb re-analysed the RT-PCR reads in MiXCR, keeping a single row per CDR3 protein. The sample carries under 800,000 distinct CDR3 sequences, 14% recorded once. The material sequenced was PBMCs from blood, taken around 15 days before vaccination. The receptor source for this set is a man aged 45-60 years who received an inactivated influenza vaccine.

The rearrangement uses TRBV11-3 and TRBJ2-1; 7 bases line up with TRBD1. The CDR3 extends over 15 amino acids. The V segment lost 1 base and the J segment 7 bases; nucleotides outside the gene matches: 7. The germline V gene encodes CDR1 SGHNT and CDR2 YENEEA. CDR3 in amino acids: CASSLVAGGMNEQFF. Written as DNA, the CDR3 is TGTGCCAGCAGCTTAGTAGCAGGGGGTATGAATGAGCAGTTCTTC.

The V call is TRBV29-1, the J call TRBJ2-5; the D is unclear. V was trimmed by 4 bases and J by 4 bases, leaving 13 bases between them. The CDR3 is 13 amino acids. Germline V gene sequence: CDR1 SQVTM, CDR2 ANQGSEA. CDR3 in DNA: TGCAGCGTTGCAGGAGTGGTACGAGAGACCCAGTACTTC. This encodes CSVAGVVRETQYF.

The rearrangement uses TRBV20-1 and TRBJ2-5, with TRBD2 matching 12 bases. Unmatched junction bases numbered 5, after V lost 4 bases and J lost 5 bases. The CDR3 contains 14 residues. Germline CDR1 DFQATT, CDR2 SNEGSKA (reference sequence). CDR3 nucleotide sequence: TGCAGTGCTATAACTAGCGGGAGGCGGGAGACCCAGTACTTC. This gives the protein CSAITSGRRETQYF.

This clonotype has more than one count but fewer than ten. This rearrangement joins TRBV29-1 to TRBJ1-2; D ambiguous. Germline V gene lookup returns CDR1 SQVTM and CDR2 ANQGSEA. The CDR3 loop spans 14 amino acids. Trimming pared 0 bases from V and 3 bases from J, leaving 11 bases between. The chain's CDR3 is CSVEDFDQDYGYTF. The CDR3 nucleotides read TGCAGCGTTGAAGACTTTGACCAGGACTATGGCTACACCTTC.

In its sample, this clonotype was seen a few times. The rearrangement joins TRBV6-2 or TRBV6-3 to TRBJ2-5; D gene uncertain. Germline V CDR1 and CDR2: MNHEY, SVGEGT. V lost 6 bases and J lost 14, with 19 bases in between. This CDR3 region has 12 residues. The CDR3 sequence is CASRDYVSVQYF. CDR3 sequence (DNA): TGTGCCAGCAGAGATTACGTTTCGGTTCAATACTTC.

The rearrangement links TRBV4-2 to TRBJ2-7; TRBD2 matches at 7 bases. Unmatched junction bases numbered 4, after V lost 0 bases and J lost 2 bases. The CDR3 loop spans 15 amino acids. Germline V gene sequence: CDR1 LGHNA, CDR2 YNFKEQ. The CDR3 DNA sequence: TGTGCCAGCAGCCAAGATAGCGGGCAGCCCTACGAGCAGTACTTC. It translates to CASSQDSGQPYEQYF.

In its sample, this clonotype was seen many times. The V and J genes are TRBV9 and TRBJ2-2; D not resolved. The CDR3 runs to 11 residues. V was pared by 3 bases and J by 4 bases, with 1 base between. Germline loops: CDR1 SGDLS, CDR2 YYNGEE. The CDR3 reads CASSATGELFF. CDR3 in DNA: TGTGCCAGCAGCGCCACCGGGGAGCTGTTTTTT.

This clonotype was detected ten times or more. V gene TRBV5-1 combines with J gene TRBJ2-2; D possibly corresponds to TRBD2 (6 bases). The germline V and J ends were trimmed by 0 bases and 4 bases, with 7 bases remaining between them. Germline V gives CDR1 SGHRS, CDR2 YFSETQ. This CDR3 region has 14 residues. The CDR3 coding sequence is TGCGCCAGCAGCTTGGGGACTACCACCGGGGAGCTGTTTTTT. This translates into CASSLGTTTGELFF.

This clonotype appeared many times. The chain employs TRBV12-3 or TRBV12-4 and TRBJ1-2; D gene unclear. This CDR3 has 12 amino acids. V lost 3 bases, J lost 4 bases, and 6 bases lay in between. DNA of the CDR3: TGTGCCAGCAGTTTGACGGCCTATGGCTACACCTTC. This sequence encodes CASSLTAYGYTF.

This clonotype was picked up a small number of times. The rearrangement joins TRBV15 to TRBJ2-5; unclear D gene. The CDR3 consists of 14 residues. Trimming left V 0 bases short and J 1 base short, with 6 bases between. The germline CDR1 and CDR2 sequences are LNHNV and YYDKDF (reference sequence). In nucleotides, the CDR3 is TGTGCCACCAGCAGAGAAATTAGCCAAGAGACCCAGTACTTC. Translated, it gives CATSREISQETQYF.

J is TRBJ1-2 and V is TRBV7-2; 7 bases match TRBD1. CDR1 is SGHTA, CDR2 FQGNSA, per germline. CDR3 length: 14 residues. V trimming: 1 base; J trimming: 4 bases; junction bases outside the gene matches: 3. CDR3 sequence reads: CASSLDRTGYGYTF. Written as DNA, the CDR3 is TGTGCCAGCAGCTTAGATAGGACAGGCTATGGCTACACCTTC.

J is TRBJ1-2 and V is TRBV20-1; 7 nucleotides line up with TRBD1. The CDR3 spans 13 residues. CDR1 and CDR2 from the germline V gene are DFQATT and SNEGSKA (reference sequence). The trim removed 4 bases at V and 2 bases at J, leaving 4 bases unmatched. The CDR3: CSATGTANYGYTF. The DNA for the CDR3 is TGCAGTGCTACGGGGACAGCCAACTATGGCTACACCTTC.

This clonotype was found a few times. The chain couples TRBV5-1 to TRBJ2-1; possibly TRBD1 for D (5 bases). The CDR3 has 13 amino acids. Trimming took off 0 bases at V and 13 bases at J, with 14 bases between the two ends. Germline values: CDR1 SGHRS, CDR2 YFSETQ. In DNA, the CDR3 is TGCGCCAGCAGCTTGGCCCCCAGGGAACTACAGTTCTTC. It specifies CASSLAPRELQFF.

About this clonotype itself: One end of the junction fails to match germline, which may point to a read error. The DNA for the CDR3 is TGCGTCAGCAGCTGGGTGGACAGGTCTTACGAGCAGTACTTC. Translated: CVSSWVDRSYEQYF. The chain joins TRBV5-1 to TRBJ2-7; 7 bases are shared with TRBD1. Germline values: CDR1 SGHRS, CDR2 YFSETQ. The CDR3 sequence is 14 residues long.